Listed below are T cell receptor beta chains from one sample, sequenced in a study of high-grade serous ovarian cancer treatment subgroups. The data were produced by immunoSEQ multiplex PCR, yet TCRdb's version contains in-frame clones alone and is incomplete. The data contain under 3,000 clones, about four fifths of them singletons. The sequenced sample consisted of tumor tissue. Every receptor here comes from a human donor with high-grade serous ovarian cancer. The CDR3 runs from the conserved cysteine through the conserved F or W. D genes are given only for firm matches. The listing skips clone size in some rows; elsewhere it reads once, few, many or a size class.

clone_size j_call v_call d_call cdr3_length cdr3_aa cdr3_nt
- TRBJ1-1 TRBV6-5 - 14 CASRGLDANTEAFF TGTGCCAGCAGAGGATTGGATGCGAACACTGAAGCTTTCTTT
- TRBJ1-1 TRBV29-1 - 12 CSVVGSGTEAFF TGCAGCGTTGTGGGATCGGGGACTGAAGCTTTCTTT
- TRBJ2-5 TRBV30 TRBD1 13 CAWSDRGRGTQYF TGTGCCTGGAGTGACAGGGGTCGGGGGACCCAGTACTTC
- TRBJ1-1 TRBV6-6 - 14 CASSSQGGGTEAFF TGTGCCAGCAGTTCACAGGGAGGGGGGACTGAAGCTTTCTTT
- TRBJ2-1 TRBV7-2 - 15 CASSPGSTSYNEQFF TGTGCCAGCAGCCCGGGAAGTACCTCCTACAATGAGCAGTTCTTC
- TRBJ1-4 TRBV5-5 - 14 CASSLTPTNEKLFF TGTGCCAGCAGCCTCACCCCAACTAATGAAAAACTGTTTTTT
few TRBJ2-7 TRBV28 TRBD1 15 CASSPPGQPFYEQYF TGTGCCAGCAGTCCTCCGGGACAGCCATTCTACGAGCAGTACTTC
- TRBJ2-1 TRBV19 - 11 CASSTYNEQFF TGTGCCAGTAGTACCTACAATGAGCAGTTCTTC
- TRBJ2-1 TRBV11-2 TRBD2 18 CASSQVKGREGRRNEQFF TGTGCCAGCAGCCAAGTAAAGGGGCGGGAGGGCCGTAGAAATGAGCAGTTCTTC
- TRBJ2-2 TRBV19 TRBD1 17 CASSISPGTGNTGELFF TGTGCCAGTAGTATTAGCCCCGGGACAGGCAACACCGGGGAGCTGTTTTTT
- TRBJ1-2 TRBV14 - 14 CASSQASRMGGYTF TGTGCCAGCAGCCAAGCGAGCAGAATGGGGGGCTACACCTTC
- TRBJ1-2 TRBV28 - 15 CASSLPGIPTPGYTF TGTGCCAGCAGTCTTCCCGGGATTCCCACCCCAGGCTACACCTTC
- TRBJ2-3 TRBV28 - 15 CASSLPGAPSDTQYF TGTGCCAGCAGTTTACCAGGGGCCCCCTCGGATACGCAGTATTTT
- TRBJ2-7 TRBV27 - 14 CASSQGRGFYEQYF TGTGCCAGCAGCCAAGGAAGGGGGTTCTACGAGCAGTACTTC
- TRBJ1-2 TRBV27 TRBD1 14 CASSLSDREDGYTF TGTGCCAGCAGTTTGTCCGACAGGGAGGACGGCTACACCTTC
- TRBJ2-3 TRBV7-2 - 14 CASRAGASTDTQYF TGTGCCAGCAGGGCGGGGGCTAGCACAGATACGCAGTATTTT
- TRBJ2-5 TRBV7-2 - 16 CASSLGGALSQETQYF TGTGCCAGCAGCTTAGGGGGGGCGCTCAGTCAAGAGACCCAGTACTTC
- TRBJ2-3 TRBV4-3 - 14 CASSREQGIDTQYF TGCGCCAGCAGCCGAGAGCAGGGGATAGATACGCAGTATTTT
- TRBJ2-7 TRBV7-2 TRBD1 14 CASSLDGRGYEQYF TGTGCCAGCAGCTTAGACGGCAGGGGGTACGAGCAGTACTTC
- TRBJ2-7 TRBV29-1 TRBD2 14 CSVEVGGGPWEQYF TGCAGCGTTGAGGTCGGGGGGGGGCCGTGGGAGCAGTACTTC
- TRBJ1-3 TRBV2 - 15 CASSLWSGSGNTIYF TGTGCCAGCAGTTTATGGTCCGGCTCTGGAAACACCATATATTTT
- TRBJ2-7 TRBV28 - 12 CASSLPGYEQYF TGTGCCAGCAGTTTACCCGGTTACGAGCAGTACTTC
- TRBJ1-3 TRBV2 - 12 CASSPRGNTIYF TGTGCCAGCAGTCCAAGAGGAAACACCATATATTTT
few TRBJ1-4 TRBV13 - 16 CASSLGRTATNEKLFF TGTGCCAGCAGCTTAGGCCGGACGGCTACTAATGAAAAACTGTTTTTT
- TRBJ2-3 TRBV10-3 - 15 CASWAGGGVTDTQYF TGTGCCTCCTGGGCCGGCGGCGGGGTCACAGATACGCAGTATTTT
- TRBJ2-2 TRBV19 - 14 CASSIRGGTGELFF TGTGCCAGTAGTATAAGGGGTGGCACCGGGGAGCTGTTTTTT
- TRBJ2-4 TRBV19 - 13 CASSIDRPDRQYF TGTGCCAGTAGTATTGACAGGCCGGACCGGCAGTACTTC
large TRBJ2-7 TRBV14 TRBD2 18 CASSHLQTLAGGLDEQYF TGTGCCAGCAGCCACCTGCAGACACTAGCGGGGGGCTTAGACGAGCAGTACTTC
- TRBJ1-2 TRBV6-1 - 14 CASERGGANYGYTF TGTGCCTCTGAAAGAGGAGGGGCTAACTATGGCTACACCTTC
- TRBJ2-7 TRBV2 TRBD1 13 CASTLDRYYEQYF TGTGCCAGCACCCTGGACAGGTACTACGAGCAGTACTTC
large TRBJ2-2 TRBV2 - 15 CASSAGQVLPGELFF TGTGCCAGCAGTGCGGGCCAAGTACTCCCCGGGGAGCTGTTTTTT
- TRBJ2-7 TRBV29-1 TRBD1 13 CSVVSPGQGMQYF TGCAGCGTCGTGTCTCCGGGACAGGGGATGCAGTACTTC
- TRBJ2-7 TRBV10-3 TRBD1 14 CAISLRTGEDEQYF TGTGCCATCAGTCTACGGACAGGGGAAGACGAGCAGTACTTC
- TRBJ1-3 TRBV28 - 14 CASSLDSSGNTIYF TGTGCCAGCAGTTTGGACAGCTCTGGAAACACCATATATTTT
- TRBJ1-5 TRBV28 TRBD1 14 CASSKRQGAQPQHF TGTGCCAGCAGTAAGAGACAGGGTGCGCAGCCCCAGCATTTT
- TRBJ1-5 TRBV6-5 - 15 CASHTFQGNDQPQHF TGTGCCAGCCATACTTTCCAGGGGAACGATCAGCCCCAGCATTTT
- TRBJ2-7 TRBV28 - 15 CASSPPGQPSYEQYF TGTGCCAGCAGTCCGCCGGGACAACCCTCCTACGAGCAGTACTTC
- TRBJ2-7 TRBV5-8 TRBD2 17 CASSPPGRGRSSYEQYF TGTGCCAGCAGCCCCCCCGGGAGGGGCCGAAGCTCCTACGAGCAGTACTTC
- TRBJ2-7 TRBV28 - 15 CASGPTRGLGNEQYF TGTGCCAGCGGCCCCACCCGGGGCCTGGGGAACGAGCAGTACTTC
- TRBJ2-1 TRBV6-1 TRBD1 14 CASSGRGQLNEQFF TGTGCCAGCAGCGGAAGGGGACAGTTGAATGAGCAGTTCTTC
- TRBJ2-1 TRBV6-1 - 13 CASSEALQTKQFF TGTGCCAGCAGTGAAGCTTTGCAGACTAAGCAGTTCTTC
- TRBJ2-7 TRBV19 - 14 CASSIARGSYEQYF TGTGCCAGTAGTATAGCCCGAGGGTCCTACGAGCAGTACTTC
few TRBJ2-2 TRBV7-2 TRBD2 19 CASSPEILAGEFDTGELFF TGTGCCAGCAGCCCAGAGATACTAGCGGGAGAATTTGACACCGGGGAGCTGTTTTTT
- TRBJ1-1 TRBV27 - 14 CASSLGPSNLEAFF TGTGCCAGCAGCCTGGGACCCTCGAACCTGGAAGCTTTCTTT
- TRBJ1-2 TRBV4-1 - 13 CASSQEAGVDYTF TGCGCCAGCAGCCAAGAGGCAGGGGTTGACTACACCTTC
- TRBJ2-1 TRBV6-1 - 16 CASSERMAGRVNEQFF TGTGCCAGCAGTGAAAGAATGGCGGGTCGGGTCAATGAGCAGTTCTTC
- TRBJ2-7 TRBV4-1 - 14 CASSPIVRDREQYF TGCGCCAGCAGCCCCATAGTCCGGGACCGCGAGCAGTACTTC
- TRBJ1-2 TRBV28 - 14 CASGINLANYGYTF TGTGCCAGCGGGATTAACTTGGCTAACTATGGCTACACCTTC
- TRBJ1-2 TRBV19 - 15 CASSMPPGDTYGYTF TGTGCCAGTAGTATGCCACCGGGGGACACGTATGGCTACACCTTC
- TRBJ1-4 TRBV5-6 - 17 CASSLGLHLATNEKLFF TGTGCCAGCAGCTTGGGGCTCCACCTTGCAACTAATGAAAAACTGTTTTTT